Detailed here is one TCR beta chain. This entry is derived from a study of OX40 agonist ivuxolimab in advanced cancers. Libraries were prepared by immunoSEQ multiplex PCR; TCRdb keeps only in-frame clonotypes and omits some of them. The sample yields some 45,000 clones, around 90% seen once. The germline CDR1 and CDR2 sequences are MNHEY and SVGAGI. The CDR3 consists of 14 residues. The J segment lost 5 bases and the V segment lost 6 bases, leaving 7 bases of the junction unmatched. This TCR came from an adult with an advanced solid tumor such as melanoma, head and neck, liver or kidney cancer. This rearrangement joins TRBV6-5 to TRBJ2-7; TRBD2 aligns across 10 bases. This specimen consisted of CD4+ or CD8+ T cells sorted from blood, obtained in a trial of the OX40 agonist ivuxolimab. CDR3 in DNA: TGTGCCAGCAGCGTCCTAGCGGGAGTTAACGAGCAGTACTTC. It codes for CASSVLAGVNEQYF.